The 29 T cell receptor beta chains presented below share a single source sample, sequenced in a study of monozygotic twins with inflammatory bowel disease. With the 5' RACE reads reprocessed, TCRdb shows one record per CDR3 protein and no DNA. In all, the sample yields over 200,000 distinct CDR3 sequences. Source material: blood. Receptor source: a human donor with ulcerative colitis or Crohn's disease, or a healthy co-twin of an affected twin (not recorded which).

The gene calls are TRBV20-1 and TRBJ2-1; TCRdb's D call, TRBD1, is unchecked because there is no DNA. Looked up from germline, CDR1 is DFQATT and CDR2 is SNEGSKA (reference sequence). The CDR3 extends over 17 amino acids. The chain's CDR3 is CSARDGTPRDPYNEQFF.

This chain connects TRBV7-6 to TRBJ1-1; the D call from TCRdb, TRBD1, cannot be confirmed without DNA. The CDR3 has 14 residues. The V gene's germline CDR1 is SGHVS and CDR2 FNYEAQ. CDR3 region: CASSPPWGTDGAFF. Drawing the rest from reference TRBV7-6 and TRBJ1-1, the complete variable domain is GAGVSQSPRYKVTKRGQDVALRCDPISGHVSLYWYRQALGQGPEFLTYFNYEAQQDKSGLPNDRFSAERPEGSISTLTIQRTEQRDSAMYRCASSPPWGTDGAFFGQGTRLTVV.

This chain joins TRBV28 and TRBJ1-4. This CDR3 contains 14 residues. Germline assignment: CDR1 MDHEN and CDR2 SYDVKM. This CDR3 is CASRENGPLVKLFF. Variable domain in full (rest from reference TRBV28 and TRBJ1-4): DVKVTQSSRYLVKRTGEKVFLECVQDMDHENMFWYRQDPGLGLRLIYFSYDVKMKEKGDIPEGYSVSREKKERFSLILESASTNQTSMYLCASRENGPLVKLFFGSGTQLSVL.

V and J are TRBV18 and TRBJ2-1. The CDR3 extends over 14 amino acids. Germline V gene sequence: CDR1 KGHSH, CDR2 LQKENI. Here the CDR3 reads CASSLIQDNNEQFF.

V is TRBV6-5 and J is TRBJ1-3; TCRdb reports TRBD1, a call that lacks DNA to check it against. Germline values: CDR1 MNHEY, CDR2 SVGAGI. This CDR3 has 16 amino acids. This chain's CDR3 is CASSYPQGSSGNTIYF.

This rearrangement joins TRBV15 to TRBJ2-7. CDR3 length: 15 amino acids. Germline CDR1 and CDR2: LNHNV and YYDKDF (reference sequence). The CDR3 here is CATSREKGLAYEQYF.

The V call is TRBV12-3 or TRBV12-4, the J call TRBJ1-4; as DNA is missing, the TRBD1 call by TCRdb cannot be tested. The CDR3 is made up of 17 amino acids. Here the CDR3 reads CASSLPGFRGLNEKLFF.

The chain combines TRBV10-3 with TRBJ2-1; TCRdb outputs TRBD2, but without DNA this stays unchecked. CDR1 is ENHRY and CDR2 is SYGVKD in the germline V gene. The CDR3 totals 16 residues. CDR3 amino acids: CAISQGLAGGPGEQFF.

The rearrangement joins TRBV4-1 to TRBJ2-7; with no DNA, the TCRdb D assignment of TRBD2 cannot be verified. This CDR3 has 16 amino acids. Germline V gives CDR1 MGHRA, CDR2 YSYEKL. This chain's CDR3 is CASSFDLFGGLYEQYF.

The J gene is TRBJ1-1, the V gene TRBV7-9; there is no DNA to check the TCRdb D call of TRBD1. Looked up from germline, CDR1 is SEHNR and CDR2 is FQNEAQ (reference sequence). This CDR3 contains 12 residues. CDR3 sequence reads: CASKGEGTEAFF.

CDR3 sequence: CASSQELDSPLHF. The chain carries TRBV4-3 and TRBJ1-6. Germline assignment: CDR1 LGHNA and CDR2 YSLEER. This CDR3 has 13 amino acids.

The chain's CDR3 is CASSQPGNTEAFF. The chain employs TRBV4-3 and TRBJ1-1. The V gene's germline CDR1 is LGHNA and CDR2 YSLEER. CDR3 length: 13 amino acids.

The genes are TRBV28 and TRBJ1-1; TCRdb reports TRBD1, a call that lacks DNA to check it against. The CDR3 spans 17 residues. The V gene's germline CDR1 is MDHEN and CDR2 SYDVKM. CDR3 sequence reads: CASSFEGLPEKNTEAFF. The full variable domain, with the rest looked up from reference TRBV28 and TRBJ1-1, is DVKVTQSSRYLVKRTGEKVFLECVQDMDHENMFWYRQDPGLGLRLIYFSYDVKMKEKGDIPEGYSVSREKKERFSLILESASTNQTSMYLCASSFEGLPEKNTEAFFGQGTRLTVV.

The V call is TRBV5-4, the J call TRBJ2-2; TCRdb proposes TRBD1, but this gene call is untestable without DNA. The germline V gene has CDR1 SGHNT and CDR2 YYREEE (reference sequence). This CDR3 region has 15 residues. The CDR3 here is CASSRQGAWTGELFF.

The chain carries TRBV20-1 and TRBJ2-1; TCRdb's D call of TRBD1 is untestable without DNA. Germline V gives CDR1 DFQATT, CDR2 SNEGSKA (reference sequence). This CDR3 region has 15 residues. The CDR3 reads CSARDMAGEIHEQFF.

V is TRBV24-1 and J is TRBJ1-1; TCRdb lists TRBD1, though no DNA is available to test this call. The CDR3 spans 14 residues. CDR1 and CDR2 from the germline V gene are KGHDR and SFDVKD. CDR3 sequence: CATSDMGQGLGTFF.

The CDR3 loop is CSAPWGLAGGHTDTQYF. This chain connects TRBV20-1 to TRBJ2-3; the D gene TCRdb calls, TRBD2, cannot be checked with no DNA. Per the germline V gene, CDR1 is DFQATT and CDR2 is SNEGSKA (reference sequence). The CDR3 totals 17 residues.

The chain joins TRBV7-2 to TRBJ2-5; TCRdb lists TRBD2, though no DNA is available to test this call. Germline CDR1 is SGHTA and CDR2 is FQGNSA. This CDR3 is 16 amino acids long. CDR3 sequence reads: CASSFGTSGRQETQYF.

This clonotype is medium-sized by frequency. The rearrangement joins TRBV4-1 to TRBJ2-5. The CDR3 covers 15 residues. CDR1 is MGHRA, CDR2 YSYEKL, per germline. CDR3 in amino acids: CASSQEFPSRETQYF.

V gene TRBV5-1 combines with J gene TRBJ1-6; TCRdb lists TRBD1, though no DNA is available to test this call. The CDR3 length is 14 residues. Germline values: CDR1 SGHRS, CDR2 YFSETQ. The CDR3 protein is CASSLHSGNSPLHF.

V gene TRBV27 combines with J gene TRBJ2-1; as DNA is missing, the TRBD1 call by TCRdb cannot be tested. CDR1 is MNHEY, CDR2 SMNVEV, per germline (reference sequence). This CDR3 has 17 residues. The CDR3 loop is CASSPLIDMGRGNEQFF.

The chain combines TRBV5-1 with TRBJ2-1; absent DNA, TCRdb's TRBD2 call cannot be checked. The CDR3 covers 15 residues. Germline CDR1 is SGHRS and CDR2 is YFSETQ. CDR3: CASSYSGTNHNEQFF.

V and J are TRBV29-1 and TRBJ2-1; the D gene TCRdb calls, TRBD1, cannot be checked with no DNA. This CDR3 has 11 amino acids. Germline CDR1 SQVTM, CDR2 ANQGSEA. CDR3 protein: CSANRGDEQFF.

The V gene is TRBV7-3, the J gene TRBJ2-7; TCRdb designates TRBD1, a call that cannot be tested without DNA. There are 13 residues in the CDR3. The germline CDR1 and CDR2 sequences are SGHTA and FQGTGA. The CDR3 here is CASSWGQGYEQYF.

The chain is built from TRBV7-2 and TRBJ1-1. The length of the CDR3 is 15 residues. Germline V gene sequence: CDR1 SGHTA, CDR2 FQGNSA. CDR3 amino acids: CASSLTLGMNTEAFF.

The chain employs TRBV6-6 and TRBJ2-1. The V gene's germline CDR1 is MNHNY and CDR2 SVGAGI (reference sequence). This CDR3 comprises 11 residues. The CDR3: CASSYFPEQFF.

The V and J genes are TRBV4-2 and TRBJ2-1; absent DNA, TCRdb's TRBD1 call cannot be checked. The germline V gene has CDR1 LGHNA and CDR2 YNFKEQ. CDR3 length: 16 amino acids. CDR3 residues: CASSQGYSGAVDEQFF.

The genes are TRBV7-2 and TRBJ1-6; absent DNA, TCRdb's TRBD1 call cannot be checked. In germline, CDR1 is SGHTA, CDR2 FQGNSA. The CDR3 extends over 14 amino acids. CDR3 loop: CASSFGTGPSPLHF.

The chain recombines TRBV2 with TRBJ2-2. The CDR3 is 11 amino acids. Germline CDR1 reads SNHLY; CDR2 reads FYNNEI. The CDR3: CASSVAGELFF.